This record looks at one TCR beta chain sequence and its context. These data belong to a study of blood T cell repertoires in COVID-19. This table comes from immunoSEQ multiplex PCR, and its TCRdb copy is limited to in-frame clones, with some not included. The table records hundreds of thousands of clones, about 83% of them present only once. CDR1 and CDR2 from the germline V gene are GTSNPN and SVGIG (reference sequence). This CDR3 has 16 residues. J gave up 0 bases and V 1 base, and 6 bases lay outside the gene matches. The gene calls are TRBV30 and TRBJ2-3; 8 bases map to TRBD1. Sequenced: PBMCs or T cells enriched from blood (not recorded which). This receptor was taken from a woman aged 45-60 years who had recovered from COVID-19. CDR3 coding DNA: TGTGCCTGGAGTGACGGGACAGGCCTCAGCACAGATACGCAGTATTTT. Its protein product is CAWSDGTGLSTDTQYF.